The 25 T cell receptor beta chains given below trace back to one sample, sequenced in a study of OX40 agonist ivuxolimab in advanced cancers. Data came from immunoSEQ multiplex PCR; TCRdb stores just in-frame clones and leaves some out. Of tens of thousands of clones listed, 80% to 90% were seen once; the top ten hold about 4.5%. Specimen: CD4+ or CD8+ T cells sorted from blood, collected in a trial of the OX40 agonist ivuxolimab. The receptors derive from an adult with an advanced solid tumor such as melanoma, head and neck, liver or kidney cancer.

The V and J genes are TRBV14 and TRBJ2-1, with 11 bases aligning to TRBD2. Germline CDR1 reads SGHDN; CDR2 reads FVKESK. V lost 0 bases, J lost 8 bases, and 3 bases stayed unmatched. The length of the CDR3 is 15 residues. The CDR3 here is CASSQELAGVDEQFF. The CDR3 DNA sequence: TGTGCCAGCAGCCAAGAACTAGCGGGGGTGGATGAGCAGTTCTTC.

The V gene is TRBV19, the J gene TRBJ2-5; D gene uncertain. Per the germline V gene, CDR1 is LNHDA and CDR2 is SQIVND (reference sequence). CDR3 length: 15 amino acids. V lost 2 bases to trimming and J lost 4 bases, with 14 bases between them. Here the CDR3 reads CASSIIQAQRETQYF. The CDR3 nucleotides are TGTGCCAGTAGTATAATTCAGGCCCAACGAGAGACCCAGTACTTC.

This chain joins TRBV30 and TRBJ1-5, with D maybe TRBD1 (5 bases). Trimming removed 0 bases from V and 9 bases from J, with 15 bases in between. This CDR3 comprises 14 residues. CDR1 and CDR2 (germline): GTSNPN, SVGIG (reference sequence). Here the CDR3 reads CAWSVGDGSRPQHF. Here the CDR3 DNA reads TGTGCCTGGAGTGTCGGGGACGGCTCAAGGCCCCAGCATTTT.

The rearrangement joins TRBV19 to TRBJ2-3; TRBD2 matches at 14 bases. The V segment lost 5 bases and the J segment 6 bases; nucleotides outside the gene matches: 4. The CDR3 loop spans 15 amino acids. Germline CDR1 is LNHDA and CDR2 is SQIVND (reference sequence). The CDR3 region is CASSVGLAGADTQYF. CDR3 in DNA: TGTGCCAGTAGTGTGGGACTAGCGGGAGCCGATACGCAGTATTTT.

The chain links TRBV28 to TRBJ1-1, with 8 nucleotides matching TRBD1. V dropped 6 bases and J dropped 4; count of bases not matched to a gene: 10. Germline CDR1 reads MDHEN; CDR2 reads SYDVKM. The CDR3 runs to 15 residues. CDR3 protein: CASRLFGQGGTEAFF. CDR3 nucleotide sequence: TGTGCCAGCAGACTATTTGGACAGGGCGGCACTGAAGCTTTCTTT.

The CDR3 is CASSVQLAASYNEQFF. The DNA for the CDR3 is TGTGCCAGCAGTGTACAACTAGCGGCCTCCTACAATGAGCAGTTCTTC. This sequence joins TRBV6-1 and TRBJ2-1, with 8 bases that match TRBD2. Germline V lookup: CDR1 MNHNS, CDR2 SASEGT. V was pared by 4 bases and J by 0 bases, with 5 bases of the junction left unmatched. The CDR3 runs 16 residues.

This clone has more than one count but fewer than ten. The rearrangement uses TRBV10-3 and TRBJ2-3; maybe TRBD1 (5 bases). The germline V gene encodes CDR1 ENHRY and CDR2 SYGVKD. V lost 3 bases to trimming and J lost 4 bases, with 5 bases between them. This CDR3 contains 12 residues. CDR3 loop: CAISEGADTQYF. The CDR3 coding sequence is TGTGCCATCAGTGAAGGGGCAGATACGCAGTATTTT.

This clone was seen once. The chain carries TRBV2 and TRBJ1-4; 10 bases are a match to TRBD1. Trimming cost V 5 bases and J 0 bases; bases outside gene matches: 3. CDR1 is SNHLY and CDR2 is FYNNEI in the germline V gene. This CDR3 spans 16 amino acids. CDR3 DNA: TGTGCCAGCAGTCGGGACAGGGGAGCAACTAATGAAAAACTGTTTTTT. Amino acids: CASSRDRGATNEKLFF.

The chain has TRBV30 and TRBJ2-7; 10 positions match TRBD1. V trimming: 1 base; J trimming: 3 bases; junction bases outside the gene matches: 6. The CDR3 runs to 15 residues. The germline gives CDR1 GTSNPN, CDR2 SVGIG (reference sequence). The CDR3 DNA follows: TGTGCCTGGAGTGCCGGGACAGGGGATGTCTACGAGCAGTACTTC. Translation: CAWSAGTGDVYEQYF.

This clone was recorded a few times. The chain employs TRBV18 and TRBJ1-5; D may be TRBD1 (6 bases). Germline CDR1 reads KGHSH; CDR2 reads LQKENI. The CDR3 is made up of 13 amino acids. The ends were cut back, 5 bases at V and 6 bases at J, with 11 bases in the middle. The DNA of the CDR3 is TGTGCCAGCTCAGAGGGGGAGGGTCAGCCCCAGCATTTT. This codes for CASSEGEGQPQHF.

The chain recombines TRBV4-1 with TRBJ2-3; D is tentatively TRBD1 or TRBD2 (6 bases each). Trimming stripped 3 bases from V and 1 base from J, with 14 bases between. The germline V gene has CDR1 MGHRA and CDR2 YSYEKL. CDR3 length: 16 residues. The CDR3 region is CASSQALGGGTDTQYF. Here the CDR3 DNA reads TGCGCCAGCAGCCAGGCTCTGGGGGGCGGCACAGATACGCAGTATTTT.

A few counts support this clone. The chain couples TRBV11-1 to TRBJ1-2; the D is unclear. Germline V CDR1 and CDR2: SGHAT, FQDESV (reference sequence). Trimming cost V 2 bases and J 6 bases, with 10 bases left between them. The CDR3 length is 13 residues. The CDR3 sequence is CASSLQFTDGYTF. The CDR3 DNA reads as TGTGCCAGCAGCTTACAGTTTACTGATGGCTACACCTTC.

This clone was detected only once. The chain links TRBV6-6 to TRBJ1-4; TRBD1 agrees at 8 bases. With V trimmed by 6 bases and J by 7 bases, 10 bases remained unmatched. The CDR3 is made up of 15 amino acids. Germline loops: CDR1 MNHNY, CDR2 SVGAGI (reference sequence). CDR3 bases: TGTGCCAGCAGGTCCAGGGGGCGCCGGATTGAAAAACTGTTTTTT. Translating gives CASRSRGRRIEKLFF.

DNA for the CDR3: TGTGCCAGCAGCCAAGAGCAGGGCTTCCCATATCGTGGCTACACCTTC. Translation: CASSQEQGFPYRGYTF. V usage is TRBV14 and J usage is TRBJ1-2, with D perhaps matching TRBD1 (5 bases). The CDR3 loop spans 16 amino acids. V shed 0 bases and J shed 7 bases, with 18 bases lying between them. Germline assignment: CDR1 SGHDN and CDR2 FVKESK.

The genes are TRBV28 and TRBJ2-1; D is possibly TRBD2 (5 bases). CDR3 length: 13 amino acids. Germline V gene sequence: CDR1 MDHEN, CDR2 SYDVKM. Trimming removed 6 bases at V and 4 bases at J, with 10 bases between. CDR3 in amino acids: CASSRGLYNEQFF. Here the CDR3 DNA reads TGTGCCAGCAGCCGTGGACTTTACAATGAGCAGTTCTTC.

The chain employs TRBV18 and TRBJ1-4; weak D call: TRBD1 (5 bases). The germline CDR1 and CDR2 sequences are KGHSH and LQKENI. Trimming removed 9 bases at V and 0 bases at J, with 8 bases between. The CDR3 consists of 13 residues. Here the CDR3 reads CASHRSTNEKLFF. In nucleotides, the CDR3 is TGTGCCAGTCACAGGTCAACTAATGAAAAACTGTTTTTT.

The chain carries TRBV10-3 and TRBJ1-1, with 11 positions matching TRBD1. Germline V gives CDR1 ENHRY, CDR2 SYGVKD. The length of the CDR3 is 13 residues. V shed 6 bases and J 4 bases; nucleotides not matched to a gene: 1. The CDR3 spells CAIRGQGGTEAFF. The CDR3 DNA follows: TGTGCCATCAGGGGACAGGGGGGCACTGAAGCTTTCTTT.

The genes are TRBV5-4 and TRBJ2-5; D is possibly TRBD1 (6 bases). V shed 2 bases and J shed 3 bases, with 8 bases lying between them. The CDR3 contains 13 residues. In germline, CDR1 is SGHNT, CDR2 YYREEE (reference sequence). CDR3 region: CASSLNREETQYF. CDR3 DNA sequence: TGTGCCAGCAGCTTAAACAGGGAAGAGACCCAGTACTTC.

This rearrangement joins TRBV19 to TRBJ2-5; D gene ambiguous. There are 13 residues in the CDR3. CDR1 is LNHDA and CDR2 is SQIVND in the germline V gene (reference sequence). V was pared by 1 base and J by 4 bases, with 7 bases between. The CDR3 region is CASSIGARETQYF. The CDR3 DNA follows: TGTGCCAGTAGTATAGGAGCAAGAGAGACCCAGTACTTC.

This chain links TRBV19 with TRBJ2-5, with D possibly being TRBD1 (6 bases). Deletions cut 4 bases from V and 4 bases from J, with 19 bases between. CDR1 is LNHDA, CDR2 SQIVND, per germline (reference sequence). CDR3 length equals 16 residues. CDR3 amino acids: CASSTPGDTQRETQYF. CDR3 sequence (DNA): TGTGCCAGTAGTACTCCCGGGGACACACAGAGAGAGACCCAGTACTTC.

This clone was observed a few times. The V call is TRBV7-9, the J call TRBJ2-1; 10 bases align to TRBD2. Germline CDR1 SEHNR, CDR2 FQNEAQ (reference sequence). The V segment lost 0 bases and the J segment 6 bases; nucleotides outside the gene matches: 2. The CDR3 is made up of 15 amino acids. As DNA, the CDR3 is TGTGCCAGCAGCTTAGCGAGCGGGGGGGTCAATGAGCAGTTCTTC. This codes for CASSLASGGVNEQFF.

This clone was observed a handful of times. CDR3 in amino acids: CASSTSGGPYNEQFF. CDR3 bases: TGTGCCAGCAGCACTAGCGGGGGACCCTACAATGAGCAGTTCTTC. This chain links TRBV7-8 with TRBJ2-1, with 11 bases that match TRBD2. V shed 5 bases, J shed 2 bases, and the junction held 2 bases outside the gene matches. The CDR3 length is 15 residues. Germline assignment: CDR1 SGHVS and CDR2 FQNEAQ.

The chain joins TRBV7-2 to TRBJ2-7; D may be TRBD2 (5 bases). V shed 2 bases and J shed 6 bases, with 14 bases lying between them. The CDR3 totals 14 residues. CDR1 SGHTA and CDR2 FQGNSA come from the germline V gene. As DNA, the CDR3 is TGTGCCAGCAGCTTAAATCTCCTAGGAGGCGAGCAGTACTTC. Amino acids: CASSLNLLGGEQYF. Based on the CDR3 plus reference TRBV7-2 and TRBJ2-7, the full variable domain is GAGVSQSPSNKVTEKGKDVELRCDPISGHTALYWYRQSLGQGLEFLIYFQGNSAPDKSGLPSDRFSAERTGGSVSTLTIQRTQQEDSAVYLCASSLNLLGGEQYFGPGTRLTVT.

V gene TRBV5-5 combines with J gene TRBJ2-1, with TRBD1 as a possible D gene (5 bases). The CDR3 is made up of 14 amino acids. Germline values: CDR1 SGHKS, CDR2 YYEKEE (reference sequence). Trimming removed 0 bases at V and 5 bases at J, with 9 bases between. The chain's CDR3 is CASSLATGDNEQFF. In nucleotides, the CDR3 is TGTGCCAGCAGCTTGGCCACAGGCGACAATGAGCAGTTCTTC.

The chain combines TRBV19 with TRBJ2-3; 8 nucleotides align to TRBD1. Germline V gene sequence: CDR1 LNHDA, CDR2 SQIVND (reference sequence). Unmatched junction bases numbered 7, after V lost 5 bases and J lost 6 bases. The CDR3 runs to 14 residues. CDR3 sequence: CASSEQGARDTQYF. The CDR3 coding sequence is TGTGCCAGTAGTGAGCAGGGGGCAAGGGATACGCAGTATTTT.